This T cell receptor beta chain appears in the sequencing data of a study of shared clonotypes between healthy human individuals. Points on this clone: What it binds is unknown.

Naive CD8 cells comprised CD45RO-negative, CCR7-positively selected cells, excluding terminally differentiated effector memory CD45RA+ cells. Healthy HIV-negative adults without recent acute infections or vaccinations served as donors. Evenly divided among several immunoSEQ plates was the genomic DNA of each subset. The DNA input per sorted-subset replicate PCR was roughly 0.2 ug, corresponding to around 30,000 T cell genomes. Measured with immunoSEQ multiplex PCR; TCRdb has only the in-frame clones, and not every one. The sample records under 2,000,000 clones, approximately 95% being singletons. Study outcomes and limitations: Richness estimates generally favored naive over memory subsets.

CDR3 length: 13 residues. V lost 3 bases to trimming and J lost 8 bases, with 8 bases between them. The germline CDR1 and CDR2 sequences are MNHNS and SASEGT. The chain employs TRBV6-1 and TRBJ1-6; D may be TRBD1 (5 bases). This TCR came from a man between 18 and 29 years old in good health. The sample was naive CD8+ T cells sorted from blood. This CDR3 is CASSDQGYSPLHF. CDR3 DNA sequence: TGTGCCAGCAGTGATCAGGGTTATTCACCCCTCCACTTT.